This is a list of T cell receptor beta chains from one sample in a study of shared clonotypes between healthy human individuals. Using immunoSEQ multiplex PCR, the repertoire was profiled, and TCRdb retains in-frame clones only, with some absent. The table shows more than 2 million clones, with just over 90% occurring only once. Sample: naive CD8+ T cells from PBMCs. The receptors here all came from a man in his late teens or twenties in good health. Some clones in this sample may be carry-over from other donors' samples. The CDR3 runs from the conserved cysteine through the conserved F or W. The D gene is left open where the match is weak. The size of a clone is reported for some rows only, either as once, few or many, or as a class for expanded clones.

-	-	TRBV4-2	TRBJ2-3	TGTGCCAGCAGCCAAGAGGTGATGACGGGAGGCACAGATACGCAGTATTTT	CASSQEVMTGGTDTQYF
-	-	TRBV7-2	TRBJ2-7	TGTGCCAGCAGCTTATTGGAGACCGTCGAGCAGTACTTC	CASSLLETVEQYF
TRBD1	-	TRBV27	TRBJ2-2	TGTGCCAGCAGTTTATTACGGGACAGGGGTACCGGGGAGCTGTTTTTT	CASSLLRDRGTGELFF
-	-	TRBV7-9	TRBJ1-3	TGTGCCAGCAGCTCCCCCGGGGTTTCTGGAAACACCATATATTTT	CASSSPGVSGNTIYF
TRBD2	-	TRBV28	TRBJ2-7	TGTGCCAGCAGTTCATTAGCGGGAGTTAACGAGCAGTACTTC	CASSSLAGVNEQYF
TRBD2	-	TRBV11-2	TRBJ2-1	TGTGCCAGCAGACCCCCGGGACTAGCAGGATACAATGAGCAGTTCTTC	CASRPPGLAGYNEQFF
TRBD1	-	TRBV7-9	TRBJ2-1	TGTGCCAGCAGCTTCGGGACAGAAGACAATGAGCAGTTCTTC	CASSFGTEDNEQFF
TRBD2	-	TRBV5-6	TRBJ2-1	TGTGCCAGCAGCGCCGGGACTAGCGGATACAATGAGCAGTTCTTC	CASSAGTSGYNEQFF
TRBD2	-	TRBV7-9	TRBJ2-1	TGTGCCAGCAGCTTAACTAGCGGATACAATGAGCAGTTCTTC	CASSLTSGYNEQFF
-	-	TRBV11-3	TRBJ2-5	TGTGCCAGCAGCCCTGGACTTGTTGGTGAGCAGTACTTC	CASSPGLVGEQYF
TRBD1	-	TRBV7-2	TRBJ1-2	TGTGCCAGCAGCTTGGACACAGGGGGCGATGGCTACACCTTC	CASSLDTGGDGYTF
-	-	TRBV6-5	TRBJ1-2	TGTGCCAGCAGTTCCCGGGACGGACCAGGGGGCTACACCTTC	CASSSRDGPGGYTF
TRBD2	-	TRBV5-1	TRBJ2-2	TGCGCCAGCAGCTTGGAGGGACTAGCGGGATTGGGCACCGGGGAGCTGTTTTTT	CASSLEGLAGLGTGELFF
-	once	TRBV5-5	TRBJ2-7	TGTGCCAGCGTGAAACACACTTTAACCTACGAGCAGTACTTC	CASVKHTLTYEQYF
TRBD1	-	TRBV6-6	TRBJ1-2	TGTGCCAGCAGTTACTCCTTCCCGACAGGGAGGGATGGCTACACCTTC	CASSYSFPTGRDGYTF
-	-	TRBV27	TRBJ2-6	TGTGCCAGCAGTTTATCGCCGGGTTCCGGGGCCAACGTCCTGACTTTC	CASSLSPGSGANVLTF
-	-	TRBV12-5	TRBJ2-1	TGTGCTAGTGGTTTGATTGGCAATGAGCAGTTCTTC	CASGLIGNEQFF
-	-	TRBV9	TRBJ2-6	TGTGCCAGCAGCCCCCCAGGGGGGTACCCTGGGGCCAACGTCCTGACTTTC	CASSPPGGYPGANVLTF
TRBD1	-	TRBV5-1	TRBJ2-7	TGCGCCAGCAGCTGGGGGGGACAGGGAAACGAGCAGTACTTC	CASSWGGQGNEQYF
TRBD2	-	TRBV9	TRBJ2-7	TGTGCCAGCAGCGCCACTAGCGTTTCCTACGAGCAGTACTTC	CASSATSVSYEQYF
-	-	TRBV5-1	TRBJ1-1	TGCGCCAGCAGCTTGGGTCGAGGGGTGGCGAACACTGAAGCTTTCTTT	CASSLGRGVANTEAFF
-	once	TRBV19	TRBJ2-7	TGTGCCAGTAGTATAGCTGGACGGGTTCCCGAGCAGTACTTC	CASSIAGRVPEQYF
TRBD1	once	TRBV27	TRBJ1-5	TGTGCCAGCAGTTTATTAGGGGACAGGGGTAGGCCCCAGCATTTT	CASSLLGDRGRPQHF
-	-	TRBV10-3	TRBJ1-2	TGTGCCATCACCGACCGAGCGGGTAGATATGGCTACACCTTC	CAITDRAGRYGYTF
-	-	TRBV28	TRBJ2-3	TGTGCCAGCAGTTTGACGAGGGAAAGCACAGATACGCAGTATTTT	CASSLTRESTDTQYF
TRBD2	-	TRBV11-3	TRBJ2-7	TGTGCCAGCAGCACGACTAGCGACCCCTACGAGCAGTACTTC	CASSTTSDPYEQYF
TRBD2	-	TRBV7-6	TRBJ2-3	TGTGCCAGCAGCCAAGGTCGGGAGGGCACAGATACGCAGTATTTT	CASSQGREGTDTQYF
-	-	TRBV14	TRBJ2-5	TGTGCCAGCAGCCAATTCAGCGCCCAAGAGACCCAGTACTTC	CASSQFSAQETQYF
-	-	TRBV5-1	TRBJ2-7	TGCGCCAGCACCCGTCGCGGCACCTACGAGCAGTACTTC	CASTRRGTYEQYF
-	-	TRBV6-5	TRBJ2-7	TGTGCCAGCAGTTACGGACTGGATTACTACGAGCAGTACTTC	CASSYGLDYYEQYF
TRBD2	-	TRBV7-8	TRBJ2-3	TGTGCCAGCAGCGACAGACTAGCGGGAGTTACAGATACGCAGTATTTT	CASSDRLAGVTDTQYF
-	few	TRBV25-1	TRBJ2-1	TGTGCCAGCAGTGTGGGAAATGAGCAGTTCTTC	CASSVGNEQFF
TRBD1	once	TRBV7-9	TRBJ2-7	TGTGCCAGCAGCTCCCGGGACAGCCTCGAGCAGTACTTC	CASSSRDSLEQYF
-	-	TRBV19	TRBJ1-5	TGTGCCAGTGGACAGACCAATCAGCCCCAGCATTTT	CASGQTNQPQHF
TRBD2	-	TRBV11-3	TRBJ2-5	TGTGCCAGCAGCTTGGCGGGAGGGCCTCAAGAGACCCAGTACTTC	CASSLAGGPQETQYF
TRBD2	-	TRBV2	TRBJ2-5	TGTGCCAGCAGTGAGCTAAGACTAGCGGGAGGAGAGACCCAGTACTTC	CASSELRLAGGETQYF
TRBD1	once	TRBV7-8	TRBJ2-7	TGTGCCAGCAGCTTAGGAGAATGGGGGACAGGGTCTCACGAGCAGTACTTC	CASSLGEWGTGSHEQYF